This T cell receptor (beta chain) derives from a study of T cells after yellow fever vaccination. TCRdb re-analysed the 5' RACE reads in MiXCR, keeping a single row per CDR3 protein. Of a few hundred thousand distinct CDR3 sequences detected, approximately 12% appear once; the ten largest clones hold around 3%. The clonotype comes from a man between 18 and 29 years old who received the YFV17D yellow fever vaccine. The sequencing here drew on CD4+ T cells sorted from PBMCs, taken 15 days after the yellow fever booster vaccination.

CDR3 sequence (DNA): TGTGCCACCTTTAGGGGTAGGCGTAAGAGCTCCTACAATGAGCAGTTCTTC. Encoded protein: CATFRGRRKSSYNEQFF. This chain joins TRBV24-1 and TRBJ2-1; a possible D gene is TRBD1 (5 bases). Trimming pared 9 bases from V and 0 bases from J, leaving 20 bases between. Germline V lookup: CDR1 KGHDR, CDR2 SFDVKD. The CDR3 is made up of 17 amino acids.